The rows below give T cell receptor beta chains drawn from one sample of a study of OX40 agonist ivuxolimab in advanced cancers. Measured with immunoSEQ multiplex PCR; TCRdb has only the in-frame clones, and not every one. Of over 60,000 clones in the sample, 89% were seen once. The sequencing used CD4+ or CD8+ T cells sorted from blood, collected in a trial of the OX40 agonist ivuxolimab. These receptors all stem from an adult with an advanced solid tumor such as melanoma, head and neck, liver or kidney cancer. The CDR3 runs from the conserved cysteine through the conserved F or W. D genes are given only for firm matches. Expanded clones are given a class, and other clones once, few, many or no size at all.

D gene,J gene,CDR3 length,V gene,clone size,CDR3 protein,CDR3 DNA
.,TRBJ2-7,13,TRBV2,.,CASTGRGYYEQYF,TGTGCCAGCACCGGGAGAGGGTACTACGAGCAGTACTTC
.,TRBJ1-3,16,TRBV19,.,CASSLGKGHSGNTIYF,TGTGCCAGTAGTCTCGGTAAAGGCCACTCTGGAAACACCATATATTTT
TRBD1,TRBJ1-1,13,TRBV12-5,.,CASGSSGGTEAFF,TGTGCTAGTGGTTCGTCAGGGGGCACTGAAGCTTTCTTT
TRBD2,TRBJ2-7,21,TRBV30,.,CAWSKYVKELAGNSLRGEQYF,TGTGCCTGGAGTAAGTACGTGAAGGAGCTAGCGGGAAACTCCCTCCGGGGCGAGCAGTACTTC
.,TRBJ2-7,12,TRBV5-1,.,CARCGVDDEQYF,TGCGCCAGATGCGGGGTTGACGACGAGCAGTACTTC
.,TRBJ1-5,15,TRBV15,.,CATSRDPQGHQPQHF,TGTGCCACCAGCAGAGATCCACAGGGCCATCAGCCCCAGCATTTT
TRBD1,TRBJ1-1,14,TRBV19,.,CASSTGTGGTEAFF,TGTGCCAGTAGTACTGGGACAGGGGGCACTGAAGCTTTCTTT
.,TRBJ2-5,15,TRBV7-6,once,CASSKARGFQETQYF,TGTGCCAGCAGCAAAGCGCGGGGATTCCAAGAGACCCAGTACTTC
.,TRBJ1-1,16,TRBV27,.,CASSLSSASLNTEAFF,TGTGCCAGCAGTTTATCGAGCGCCAGCCTGAACACTGAAGCTTTCTTT
TRBD1,TRBJ1-2,13,TRBV2,.,CASRRDRDYGYTF,TGTGCCAGCAGAAGAGACAGGGACTATGGCTACACCTTC
.,TRBJ2-1,14,TRBV7-9,.,CASSPSTPQGEQFF,TGTGCCAGCAGCCCAAGCACCCCTCAGGGTGAGCAGTTCTTC
.,TRBJ1-2,15,TRBV27,.,CASTTYRDPNYGYTF,TGTGCCAGCACAACTTACAGGGACCCTAACTATGGCTACACCTTC
.,TRBJ2-4,15,TRBV28,.,CASRPEPLAKNIQYF,TGTGCCAGCAGACCAGAACCTCTAGCCAAAAACATTCAGTACTTC
TRBD1,TRBJ2-3,15,TRBV28,.,CASNEPGTGTDTQYF,TGTGCCAGCAACGAACCCGGGACAGGCACAGATACGCAGTATTTT
.,TRBJ2-1,15,TRBV5-1,.,CASSPGGGGEGEQFF,TGCGCCAGCAGCCCTGGCGGGGGCGGGGAGGGTGAGCAGTTCTTC
.,TRBJ1-6,13,TRBV30,.,CAESAGLESPLHF,TGTGCCGAATCGGCAGGGTTAGAGTCACCCCTCCACTTT
.,TRBJ2-7,13,TRBV28,.,CASSFWGEVRQYF,TGTGCCAGCAGTTTCTGGGGGGAAGTGAGGCAGTACTTC
TRBD1,TRBJ2-7,14,TRBV6-5,.,CASRTGTGGHEQYF,TGTGCCAGCAGGACCGGGACAGGAGGCCACGAGCAGTACTTC
.,TRBJ1-3,14,TRBV27,.,CASSWTHTGNTIYF,TGTGCCAGCAGTTGGACACATACTGGAAACACCATATATTTT
TRBD1,TRBJ2-7,14,TRBV28,.,CASTKTGISYEQYF,TGTGCCAGCACCAAGACAGGGATCTCCTACGAGCAGTACTTC
TRBD2,TRBJ2-2,15,TRBV28,.,CASSLPRELTGELFF,TGTGCCAGCAGCCTGCCGCGGGAGCTCACCGGGGAGCTGTTTTTT
TRBD1,TRBJ1-2,17,TRBV5-4,.,CASSLVGGRGSTYGYTF,TGTGCCAGCAGCCTCGTGGGGGGCAGGGGGTCGACCTATGGCTACACCTTC
.,TRBJ2-3,15,TRBV11-3,.,CASSLETRDIDTQYF,TGTGCCAGCAGCTTAGAGACAAGGGACATAGATACGCAGTATTTT
.,TRBJ2-2,13,TRBV7-7,.,CALRAGNTGELFF,TGTGCTCTTAGGGCGGGGAACACCGGGGAGCTGTTTTTT
TRBD2,TRBJ2-4,18,TRBV6-1,.,CASSQAGTSGIVKNIQYF,TGTGCCAGCAGTCAAGCCGGGACTAGCGGGATTGTCAAAAACATTCAGTACTTC
.,TRBJ2-1,15,TRBV6-1,.,CASGMQGSSYNEQFF,TGTGCCAGCGGTATGCAGGGGAGCTCCTACAATGAGCAGTTCTTC
.,TRBJ2-3,13,TRBV6-5,.,CASRDTSTDTQYF,TGTGCCAGCCGGGACACTAGCACAGATACGCAGTATTTT
TRBD1,TRBJ2-5,16,TRBV19,.,CASSIQQGATRETQYF,TGTGCCAGTAGTATTCAACAGGGGGCTACGAGGGAGACCCAGTACTTC
.,TRBJ2-2,14,TRBV7-7,.,CASSLAGNTGELFF,TGTGCTAGCAGCTTAGCAGGGAACACCGGGGAGCTGTTTTTT
TRBD1,TRBJ1-5,14,TRBV5-1,.,CASSPDRADQPQHF,TGCGCCAGCAGCCCTGACAGGGCGGATCAGCCCCAGCATTTT
.,TRBJ1-3,13,TRBV10-3,.,CAISPTGENTIYF,TGTGCCATCAGCCCGACAGGCGAGAACACCATATATTTT
TRBD1,TRBJ1-2,14,TRBV7-2,.,CASSLGTGFYGYTF,TGTGCCAGCAGCCTCGGGACAGGGTTCTATGGCTACACCTTC
.,TRBJ2-3,14,TRBV6-5,.,CASRGIGGVDTQYF,TGTGCCAGCAGGGGGATTGGGGGAGTAGATACGCAGTATTTT